This TCR beta chain is drawn from a study of beta chain features in type 1 diabetes. Study-wide points: Shortening that was moderate but significant affected the TCRB CDR3s of Type 1 diabetes patients in all four CD4+ subsets. Researchers caution that PCR might favor shorter templates, equally among patients and controls. Fewer junction insertions and more nucleotide deletions appeared in type 1 diabetes patients.

The isolated RNA, all of it, was reverse transcribed, so expressed TCRB transcripts were what got sequenced. Profiled with immunoSEQ multiplex PCR; TCRdb holds only in-frame clones, not every one. Of about 150,000 clones listed, around a tenth are singletons. This clone was seen just once. What it binds is unknown. Looked up from germline, CDR1 is MDHEN and CDR2 is SYDVKM. The CDR3 length is 15 residues. Between the trimmed V and J ends, which lost 2 bases and 5 bases, there was a span of 16 bases. The TCR sequence derives from a man aged 25 to 40 with type 1 diabetes. The rearrangement joins TRBV28 to TRBJ2-7; the D gene is possibly TRBD2 (6 bases). Sequenced sample: central memory CD4+ T cells from blood. For the CDR3, the DNA is TGTGCCAGCAGTTTACCCGAGGGAGGTCGGAACGAGCAGTACTTC. Protein product: CASSLPEGGRNEQYF.